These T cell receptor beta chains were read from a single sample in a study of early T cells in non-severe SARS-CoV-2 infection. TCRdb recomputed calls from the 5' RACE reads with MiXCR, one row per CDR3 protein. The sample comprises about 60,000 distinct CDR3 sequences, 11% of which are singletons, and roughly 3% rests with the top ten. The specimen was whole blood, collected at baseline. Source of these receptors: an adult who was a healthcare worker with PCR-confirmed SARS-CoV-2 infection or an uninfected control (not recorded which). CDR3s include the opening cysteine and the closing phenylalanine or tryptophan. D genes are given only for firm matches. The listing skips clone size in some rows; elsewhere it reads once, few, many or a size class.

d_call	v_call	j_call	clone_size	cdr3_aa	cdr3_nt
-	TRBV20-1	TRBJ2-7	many	CSASRTPSPYEQYF	TGCAGTGCTAGCCGGACACCATCCCCCTACGAGCAGTACTTC
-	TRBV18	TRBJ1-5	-	CASSPRAGANQPQHF	TGTGCCAGCTCACCACGGGCAGGGGCTAATCAGCCCCAGCATTTT
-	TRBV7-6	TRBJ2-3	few	CASSAWTAEADTQYF	TGTGCCAGCAGCGCCTGGACTGCGGAGGCAGATACGCAGTATTTT
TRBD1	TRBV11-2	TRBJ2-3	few	CASRPTGVGTDTQYF	TGTGCCAGCAGGCCGACAGGGGTCGGCACAGATACGCAGTATTTT
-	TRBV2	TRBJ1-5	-	CASSDYRISNQPQHF	TGTGCCAGCAGTGATTATCGGATTAGCAATCAGCCCCAGCATTTT
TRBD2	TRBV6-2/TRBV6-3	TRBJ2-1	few	CASSFLLAGGNNEQFF	TGTGCCAGCAGTTTCCTCCTAGCGGGGGGCAACAATGAGCAGTTCTTC
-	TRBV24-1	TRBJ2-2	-	CATSEPNTGELFF	TGTGCCACCAGTGAACCGAACACCGGGGAGCTGTTTTTT
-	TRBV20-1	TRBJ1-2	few	CSTGAVGYGYTF	TGCAGTACGGGAGCGGTCGGTTATGGCTACACCTTC
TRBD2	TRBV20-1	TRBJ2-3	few	CSARVSAGGDTQYF	TGCAGTGCTAGAGTATCAGCGGGGGGAGATACGCAGTATTTT
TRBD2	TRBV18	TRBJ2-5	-	CASSPLLAEQETQYF	TGTGCCAGCTCACCCCTTCTAGCGGAGCAAGAGACCCAGTACTTC
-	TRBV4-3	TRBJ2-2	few	CASTEGSTGEPGELFF	TGCGCCAGCACCGAGGGGTCGACAGGAGAGCCCGGGGAGCTGTTTTTT
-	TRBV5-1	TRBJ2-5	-	CASSLAAGSAETQYF	TGCGCCAGCAGCTTGGCGGCGGGGTCGGCGGAGACCCAGTACTTC
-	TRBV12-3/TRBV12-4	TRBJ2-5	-	CASSSRTSSRTQYF	TGTGCCAGCAGTTCAAGGACTTCATCCAGGACCCAGTACTTC
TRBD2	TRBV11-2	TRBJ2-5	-	CASSPARRGGLRGEETQYF	TGTGCCAGCAGCCCCGCCCGCCGGGGGGGCCTACGGGGCGAAGAGACCCAGTACTTC
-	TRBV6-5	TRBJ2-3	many	CASSYRRVRTDTQYF	TGTGCCAGCAGTTACCGAAGGGTTCGCACAGATACGCAGTATTTT
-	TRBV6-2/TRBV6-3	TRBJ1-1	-	CASRIPGDNTEAFF	TGTGCCAGCAGAATACCGGGCGACAACACTGAAGCTTTCTTT
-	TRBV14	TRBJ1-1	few	CASSWGSPGTEAFF	TGTGCCAGCAGTTGGGGCTCCCCGGGGACTGAAGCTTTCTTT
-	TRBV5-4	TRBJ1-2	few	CASSLGVGSYTF	TGTGCCAGCAGCTTGGGGGTAGGGAGCTACACCTTC
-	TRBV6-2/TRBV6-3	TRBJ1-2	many	CANARGLNYGYTF	TGTGCCAACGCCCGGGGACTTAACTATGGCTACACCTTC
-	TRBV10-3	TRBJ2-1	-	CAISEDLTGYEQFF	TGTGCCATCAGTGAGGACCTGACGGGATATGAGCAGTTCTTC
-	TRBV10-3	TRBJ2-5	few	CASTDEIQETQYF	TGTGCCTCGACGGACGAAATTCAAGAGACCCAGTACTTC
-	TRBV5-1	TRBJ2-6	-	CASRDGSSGANVLTF	TGCGCCAGCAGGGACGGAAGCTCTGGGGCCAACGTCCTGACTTTC
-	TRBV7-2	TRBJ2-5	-	CASSTLGRGPQETQYF	TGTGCCAGCAGCACCCTCGGGCGGGGTCCCCAAGAGACCCAGTACTTC
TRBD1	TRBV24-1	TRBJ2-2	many	CATSDNRGPGELFF	TGTGCCACCAGTGACAACAGGGGGCCCGGGGAGCTGTTTTTT
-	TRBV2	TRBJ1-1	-	CARTSWAGAEKAFF	TGTGCCAGAACCAGTTGGGCCGGGGCCGAGAAAGCTTTCTTT
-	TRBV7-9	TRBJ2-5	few	CASSSNAGEETQYF	TGTGCCAGCAGCTCGAACGCAGGGGAAGAGACCCAGTACTTC
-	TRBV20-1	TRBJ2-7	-	CSVVVLPSYEQYF	TGCAGTGTCGTAGTCCTACCCAGCTACGAGCAGTACTTC
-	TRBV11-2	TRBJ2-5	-	CASSLDGHREETQYF	TGTGCCAGCAGCTTAGACGGACATCGGGAGGAGACCCAGTACTTC
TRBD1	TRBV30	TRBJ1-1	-	CAWSRTDRDYTEAFF	TGTGCCTGGAGCCGAACCGACAGGGACTACACTGAAGCTTTCTTT
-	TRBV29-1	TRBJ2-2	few	CSVEGSGEGGELFF	TGCAGCGTTGAGGGATCCGGGGAAGGCGGGGAGCTGTTTTTT
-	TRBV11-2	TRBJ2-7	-	CASSLQGIYEQYF	TGTGCCAGCAGCTTACAGGGCATATACGAGCAGTACTTC
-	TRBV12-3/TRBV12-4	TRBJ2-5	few	CASSGAQETQYF	TGTGCCAGCAGCGGGGCCCAAGAGACCCAGTACTTC
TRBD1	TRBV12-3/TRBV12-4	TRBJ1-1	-	CASSPQGWRTEAFF	TGTGCCAGCAGTCCACAGGGGTGGCGCACTGAAGCTTTCTTT
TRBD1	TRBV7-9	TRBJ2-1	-	CASSFDRGRTNEQFF	TGTGCCAGCAGCTTCGACAGGGGACGTACCAATGAGCAGTTCTTC
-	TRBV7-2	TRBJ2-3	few	CASSGRSGGDTQYF	TGTGCCAGCAGCGGGAGGTCAGGGGGAGATACGCAGTATTTT
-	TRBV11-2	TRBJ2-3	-	CASSLGSGGQYF	TGTGCCAGCAGCTTAGGGTCAGGTGGGCAGTATTTT
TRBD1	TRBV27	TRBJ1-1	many	CASSLNRGGTEAFF	TGTGCCAGCAGTTTAAACAGGGGAGGTACTGAAGCTTTCTTT
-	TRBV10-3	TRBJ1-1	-	CAISETSGEAFF	TGTGCCATCAGTGAGACTTCCGGTGAAGCTTTCTTT
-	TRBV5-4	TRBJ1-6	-	CASSLATADSPLHF	TGTGCCAGCAGCCTTGCGACAGCCGATTCACCCCTCCACTTT
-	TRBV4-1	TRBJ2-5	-	CASSQAGRWTQETQYF	TGCGCCAGCAGCCAAGCCGGCAGGTGGACGCAAGAGACCCAGTACTTC
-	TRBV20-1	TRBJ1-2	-	CRLVPFTGIDYGYTF	TGCAGGCTAGTCCCGTTTACAGGGATAGACTATGGCTACACCTTC
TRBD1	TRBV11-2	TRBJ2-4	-	CASSLERQGRMAKNIQYF	TGTGCCAGCAGCTTAGAAAGACAGGGCCGAATGGCCAAAAACATTCAGTACTTC
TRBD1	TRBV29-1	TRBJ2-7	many	CSVGTGTYEQYF	TGCAGCGTGGGGACAGGGACCTACGAGCAGTACTTC
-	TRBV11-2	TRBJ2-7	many	CASSLDLWGEQYF	TGTGCCAGCAGCTTAGATCTGTGGGGCGAGCAGTACTTC
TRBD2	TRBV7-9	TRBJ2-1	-	CASSLVSAGRYNEQFF	TGTGCCAGCAGCTTAGTTTCCGCCGGGAGGTACAATGAGCAGTTCTTC
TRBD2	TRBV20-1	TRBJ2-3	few	CSARVLAGGSTDTQYF	TGCAGTGCCAGAGTACTAGCGGGGGGGAGCACAGATACGCAGTATTTT
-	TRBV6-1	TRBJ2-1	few	CASGRQGNEQFF	TGTGCCAGCGGAAGGCAGGGAAACGAGCAGTTCTTC
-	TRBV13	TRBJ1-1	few	CASSLAAGKAFF	TGTGCCAGCAGCCTGGCGGCAGGGAAGGCTTTCTTT
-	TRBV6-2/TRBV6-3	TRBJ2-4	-	CASSYSGGRLGGNIQYF	TGTGCCAGCAGTTACTCAGGTGGCCGCCTTGGGGGGAACATTCAGTACTTC
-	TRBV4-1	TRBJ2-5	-	CASSPNLAPGETQYF	TGCGCCAGCAGCCCCAACCTGGCCCCCGGGGAGACCCAGTACTTC
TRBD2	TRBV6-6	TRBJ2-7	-	CASRTPGTSARVGEQYF	TGTGCCAGCAGAACCCCCGGGACTAGCGCTCGTGTTGGCGAGCAGTACTTC
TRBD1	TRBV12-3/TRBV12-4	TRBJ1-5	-	CASSLGTGAPRGQPQHF	TGTGCCAGCAGTCTCGGGACAGGGGCTCCCCGGGGCCAGCCCCAGCATTTT
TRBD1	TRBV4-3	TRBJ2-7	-	CASRKQTGSYEQYF	TGCGCCAGCAGGAAACAGACAGGGAGCTACGAGCAGTACTTC
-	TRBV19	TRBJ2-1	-	CASSILAGRNNEQFF	TGTGCCAGTAGTATCCTCGCCGGACGGAACAATGAGCAGTTCTTC
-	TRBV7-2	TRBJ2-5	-	CASSRGTQETQYF	TGTGCCAGCAGCCGAGGGACCCAAGAGACCCAGTACTTC
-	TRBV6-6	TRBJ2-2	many	CASSYSPGGTGELFF	TGTGCCAGCAGTTACTCCCCCGGCGGCACCGGGGAGCTGTTTTTT
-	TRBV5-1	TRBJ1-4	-	CASSAVGVREKLFF	TGCGCCAGCAGCGCCGTCGGTGTACGTGAAAAACTGTTTTTT
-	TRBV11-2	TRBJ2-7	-	CASTLRQVETYEQYF	TGTGCCAGCACCCTCCGCCAAGTGGAGACCTACGAGCAGTACTTC
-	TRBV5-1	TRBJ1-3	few	CASSHGTSGNTIYF	TGCGCCAGCAGCCACGGCACCTCTGGAAACACCATATATTTT
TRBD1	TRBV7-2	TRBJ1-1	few	CASSLLQGRTFF	TGTGCCAGCAGCTTACTACAGGGGAGGACTTTCTTT